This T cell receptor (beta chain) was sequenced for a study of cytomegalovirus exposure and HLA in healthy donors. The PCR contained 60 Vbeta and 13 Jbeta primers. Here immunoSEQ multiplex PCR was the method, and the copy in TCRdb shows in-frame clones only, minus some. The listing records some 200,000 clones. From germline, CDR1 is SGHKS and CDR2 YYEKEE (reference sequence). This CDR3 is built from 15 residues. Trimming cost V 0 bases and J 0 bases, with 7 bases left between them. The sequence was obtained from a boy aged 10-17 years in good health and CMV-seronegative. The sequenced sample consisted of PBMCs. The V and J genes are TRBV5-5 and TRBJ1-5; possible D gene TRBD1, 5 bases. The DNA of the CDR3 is TGTGCCAGCAGCTTGGCAGGGATTAGCAATCAGCCCCAGCATTTT. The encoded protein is CASSLAGISNQPQHF.